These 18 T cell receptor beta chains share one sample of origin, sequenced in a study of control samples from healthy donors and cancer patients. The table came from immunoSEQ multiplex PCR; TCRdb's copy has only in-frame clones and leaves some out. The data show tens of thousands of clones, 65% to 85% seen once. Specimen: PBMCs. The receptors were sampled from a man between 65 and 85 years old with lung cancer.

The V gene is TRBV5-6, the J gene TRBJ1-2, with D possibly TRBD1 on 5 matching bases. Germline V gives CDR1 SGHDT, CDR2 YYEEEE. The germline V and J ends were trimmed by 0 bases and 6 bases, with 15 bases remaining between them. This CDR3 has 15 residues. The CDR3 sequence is CASSLEGTYGDGYTF. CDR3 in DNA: TGTGCCAGCAGCTTGGAGGGGACTTATGGAGATGGCTACACCTTC.

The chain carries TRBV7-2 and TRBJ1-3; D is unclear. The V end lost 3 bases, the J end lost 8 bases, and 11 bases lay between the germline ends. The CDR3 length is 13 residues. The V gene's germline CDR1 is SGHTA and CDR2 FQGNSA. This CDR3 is CASSFGSKDTIYF. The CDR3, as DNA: TGTGCCAGCAGCTTCGGAAGCAAGGACACCATATATTTT.

The CDR3 DNA sequence: TGTGCCATCAGTGGTAGGGAGGGAGAGACCCAGTACTTC. This gives the protein CAISGREGETQYF. The chain combines TRBV10-3 with TRBJ2-5; the match to TRBD2 covers 7 bases. The junction had 3 bases not matched to a gene; V was cut back by 4 bases and J by 4 bases. Germline CDR1 ENHRY, CDR2 SYGVKD. This CDR3 region has 13 residues.

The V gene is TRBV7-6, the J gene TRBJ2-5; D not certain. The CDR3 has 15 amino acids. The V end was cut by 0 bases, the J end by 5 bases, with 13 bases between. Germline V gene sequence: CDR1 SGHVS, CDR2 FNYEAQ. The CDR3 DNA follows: TGTGCCAGCAGCTTAGCGAGGATGGGTGGGGAGACCCAGTACTTC. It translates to CASSLARMGGETQYF.

The CDR3 sequence: CASTGGRPMNTEAFF. The CDR3 DNA sequence: TGTGCCAGCACAGGCGGCAGACCCATGAACACTGAAGCTTTCTTT. The rearrangement links TRBV11-2 to TRBJ1-1; no clear D gene. Germline V gene sequence: CDR1 SGHAT, CDR2 FQNNGV. The CDR3 loop spans 15 amino acids. Trimming shortened V by 7 bases and J by 0 bases, and 15 bases separated the two germline ends.

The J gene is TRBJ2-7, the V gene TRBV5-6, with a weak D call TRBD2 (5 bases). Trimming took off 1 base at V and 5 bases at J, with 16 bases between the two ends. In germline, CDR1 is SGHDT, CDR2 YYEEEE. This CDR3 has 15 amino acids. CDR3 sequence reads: CASSLSGTGSDEQYF. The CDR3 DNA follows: TGTGCCAGCAGCTTGTCAGGAACGGGGAGTGACGAGCAGTACTTC.

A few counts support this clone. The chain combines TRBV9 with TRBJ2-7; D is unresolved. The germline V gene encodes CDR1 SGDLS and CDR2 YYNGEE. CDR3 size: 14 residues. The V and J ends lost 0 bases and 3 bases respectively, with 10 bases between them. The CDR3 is CASSVEPGGYEQYF. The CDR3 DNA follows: TGTGCCAGCAGCGTAGAGCCAGGCGGCTACGAGCAGTACTTC. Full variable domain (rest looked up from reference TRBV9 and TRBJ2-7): DSGVTQTPKHLITATGQRVTLRCSPRSGDLSVYWYQQSLDQGLQFLIQYYNGEERAKGNILERFSAQQFPDLHSELNLSSLELGDSALYFCASSVEPGGYEQYFGPGTRLTVT.

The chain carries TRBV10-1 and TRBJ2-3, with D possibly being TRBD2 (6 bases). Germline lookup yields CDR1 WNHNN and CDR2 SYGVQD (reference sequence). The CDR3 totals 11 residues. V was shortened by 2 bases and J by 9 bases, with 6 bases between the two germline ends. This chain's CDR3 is CASSEGGTQYF. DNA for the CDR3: TGCGCCAGCAGTGAGGGAGGGACGCAGTATTTT.

CDR3 coding DNA: TGTGCCATCAGTAAAAGACAGGGAGCTAATGAAGCTTTCTTT. Its translation is CAISKRQGANEAFF. J is TRBJ1-1 and V is TRBV10-3, with 7 bases that match TRBD1. This CDR3 contains 14 residues. The germline V gene has CDR1 ENHRY and CDR2 SYGVKD. Unmatched junction bases numbered 10, after V lost 5 bases and J lost 7 bases.

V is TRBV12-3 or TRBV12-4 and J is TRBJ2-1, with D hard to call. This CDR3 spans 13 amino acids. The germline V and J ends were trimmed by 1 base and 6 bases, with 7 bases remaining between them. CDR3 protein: CASSLDGFNEQFF. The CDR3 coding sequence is TGTGCCAGCAGTTTAGACGGGTTCAATGAGCAGTTCTTC.

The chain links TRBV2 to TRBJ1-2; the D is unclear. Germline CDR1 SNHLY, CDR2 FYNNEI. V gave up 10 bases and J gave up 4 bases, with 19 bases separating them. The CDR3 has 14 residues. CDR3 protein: CATHEAAATYGYTF. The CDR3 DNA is TGTGCCACCCATGAAGCCGCAGCTACCTATGGCTACACCTTC.

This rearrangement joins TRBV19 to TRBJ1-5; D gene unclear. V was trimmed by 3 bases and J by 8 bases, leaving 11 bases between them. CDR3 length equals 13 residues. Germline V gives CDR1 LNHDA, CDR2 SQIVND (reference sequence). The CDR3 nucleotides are TGTGCCAGTAGTATCGGAGTTGGGAAGCCCCAGCATTTT. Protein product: CASSIGVGKPQHF.

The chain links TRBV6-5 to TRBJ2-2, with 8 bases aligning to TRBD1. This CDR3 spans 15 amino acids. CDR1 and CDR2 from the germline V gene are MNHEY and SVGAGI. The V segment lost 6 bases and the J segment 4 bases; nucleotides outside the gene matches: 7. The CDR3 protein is CASRMTGDVTGELFF. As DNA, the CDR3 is TGTGCCAGCAGGATGACAGGGGACGTCACCGGGGAGCTGTTTTTT.

The CDR3 DNA reads TGTGCCAGCAGCTTAGGAAGTGGAGAGACCCAGTACTTC. It encodes CASSLGSGETQYF. The chain uses TRBV7-2 and TRBJ2-5; D call uncertain. Germline V lookup: CDR1 SGHTA, CDR2 FQGNSA. Trimming stripped 1 base from V and 4 bases from J, with 7 bases between. There are 13 residues in the CDR3.

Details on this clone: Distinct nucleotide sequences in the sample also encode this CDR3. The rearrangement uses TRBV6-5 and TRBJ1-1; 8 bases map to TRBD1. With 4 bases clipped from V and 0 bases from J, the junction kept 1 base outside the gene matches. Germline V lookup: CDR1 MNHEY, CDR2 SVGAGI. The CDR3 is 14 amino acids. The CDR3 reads CASSLDRVNTEAFF. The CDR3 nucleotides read TGTGCCAGCAGTTTGGACAGGGTGAACACTGAAGCTTTCTTT.

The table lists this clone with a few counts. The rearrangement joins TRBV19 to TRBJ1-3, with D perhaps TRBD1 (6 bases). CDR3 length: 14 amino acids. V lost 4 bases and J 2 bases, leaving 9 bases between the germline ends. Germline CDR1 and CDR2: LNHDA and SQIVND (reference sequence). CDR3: CASSTTGPGNTIYF. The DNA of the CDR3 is TGTGCCAGTAGTACTACAGGGCCTGGAAACACCATATATTTT.

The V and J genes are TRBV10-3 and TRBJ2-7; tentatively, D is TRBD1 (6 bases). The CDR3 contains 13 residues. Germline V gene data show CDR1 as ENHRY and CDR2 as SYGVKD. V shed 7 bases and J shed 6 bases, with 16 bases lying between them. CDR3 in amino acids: CAITPGATAEQYF. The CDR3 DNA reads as TGTGCCATCACTCCAGGGGCAACCGCCGAGCAGTACTTC.

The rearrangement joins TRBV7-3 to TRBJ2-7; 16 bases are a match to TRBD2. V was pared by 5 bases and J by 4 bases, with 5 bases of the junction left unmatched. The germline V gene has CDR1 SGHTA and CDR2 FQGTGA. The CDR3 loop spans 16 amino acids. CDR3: CASSAMGLAGGYEQYF. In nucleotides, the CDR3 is TGTGCCAGCAGCGCAATGGGACTAGCGGGGGGGTACGAGCAGTACTTC.